This passage covers 24 T cell receptor beta chains from one sample sequenced in a study of CD8 T cells in ankylosing spondylitis (dated by TCRdb to about 2017). Overall results and qualifications from the work: Blood from ankylosing spondylitis patients appeared to be characterized by a TCR beta motif composed of eight highly homologous amino acid variants.

The protocol used for the library was 5' RACE. The sample was run on an Illumina HiSeq 2500. The public reads were quality trimmed at Q25 with fastp and then assembled into clones with MiXCR by TCRdb, keeping productive beta chains. Duplicate CDR3 protein sequences are folded into a single record with the most common DNA and genes. This sample holds 670,000 or so distinct CDR3 sequences; roughly 20% were observed only once. The ten largest clones represent over 15% of the sample. For these TCRs, the target antigens are not known. Sequencing input: blood, either unsorted or a sorted T cell fraction (not recorded which). Receptor source: a male donor with ankylosing spondylitis.

This chain links TRBV6-1 with TRBJ1-1; D is possibly TRBD1 (6 bases). Between the trimmed V and J ends, which lost 6 bases and 5 bases, there was a span of 16 bases. The V gene's germline CDR1 is MNHNS and CDR2 SASEGT. The CDR3 covers 14 residues. CDR3 sequence reads: CASSLREGGTEAFF. In nucleotides, the CDR3 is TGTGCCAGCAGCCTACGGGAGGGGGGGACTGAAGCTTTCTTT.

In this sample, this clonotype turned up a few times. The chain is built from TRBV28 and TRBJ2-5; D gene unclear. The V end lost 2 bases, the J end lost 1 base, and 11 bases lay between the germline ends. The CDR3 loop spans 15 amino acids. Germline V lookup: CDR1 MDHEN, CDR2 SYDVKM. The CDR3 loop is CASSLGLAPQETQYF. The CDR3 nucleotides are TGTGCCAGCAGTTTAGGGTTAGCCCCCCAAGAGACCCAGTACTTC.

Only a few counts were recorded for this clonotype. The chain links TRBV20-1 to TRBJ2-1; D is possibly TRBD2 (6 bases). The CDR3 runs 15 residues. Trimming removed 3 bases from V and 1 base from J, with 13 bases in between. Germline lookup yields CDR1 DFQATT and CDR2 SNEGSKA (reference sequence). The CDR3 nucleotides read TGCAGTGCTAGTGGTGGGGGGTTTTCCTACAATGAGCAGTTCTTC. Translated: CSASGGGFSYNEQFF.

This clonotype was recorded a few times. The chain carries TRBV4-1 and TRBJ1-1, with D maybe TRBD1 (5 bases). V lost 3 bases and J 8 bases, leaving 13 bases between the germline ends. The CDR3 extends over 13 amino acids. The germline V gene has CDR1 MGHRA and CDR2 YSYEKL. The CDR3 region has the DNA TGCGCCAGCAGCCAGGACGGGACTTGGGAAGCTTTCTTT. This sequence encodes CASSQDGTWEAFF.

The chain couples TRBV6-5 to TRBJ1-1; possible D gene TRBD1, 5 bases. This CDR3 spans 14 amino acids. Deletions cut 2 bases from V and 4 bases from J, with 11 bases between. Germline V CDR1 and CDR2: MNHEY, SVGAGI. CDR3 residues: CASSYEGRGTEAFF. CDR3 bases: TGTGCCAGCAGTTACGAGGGGAGGGGCACTGAAGCTTTCTTT.

The J gene is TRBJ1-2, the V gene TRBV4-3, with TRBD1 identical over 8 bases. Germline lookup yields CDR1 LGHNA and CDR2 YSLEER. The CDR3 runs 16 residues. V was pared by 4 bases and J by 3 bases, with 10 bases of the junction left unmatched. CDR3 sequence: CASSPVTGDSDYGYTF. The CDR3 nucleotides read TGCGCCAGCAGCCCAGTGACAGGGGATTCGGACTATGGCTACACCTTC.

This clonotype was found once. The chain carries TRBV20-1 and TRBJ2-1; 11 bases align to TRBD2. This CDR3 is built from 14 residues. V was clipped by 5 bases and J by 9 bases; unmatched bases: 9. Germline V gene data show CDR1 as DFQATT and CDR2 as SNEGSKA (reference sequence). CDR3 amino acids: CSAPRLAGPGEQFF. The CDR3 bases are TGCAGTGCTCCCCGACTAGCGGGACCAGGTGAGCAGTTCTTC.

This clonotype has just a few counts. The J gene is TRBJ2-2, the V gene TRBV7-9, with D possibly TRBD1 on 6 matching bases. Per germline, CDR1 SEHNR and CDR2 FQNEAQ (reference sequence). The V and J ends lost 5 bases and 1 base respectively, with 17 bases between them. The CDR3 covers 17 residues. The CDR3 sequence: CASSPSRGDKNTGELFF. CDR3 sequence (DNA): TGTGCCAGCAGCCCTAGCAGGGGCGACAAGAACACCGGGGAGCTGTTTTTT.

This sequence joins TRBV12-3 or TRBV12-4 and TRBJ1-2; unclear D gene. The CDR3 covers 14 residues. V was shortened by 6 bases and J by 3 bases, with 14 bases between the two germline ends. Written as DNA, the CDR3 is TGTGCCAGCAGCCCAGTCGGCTGGGACTATGGCTACACCTTC. Its translation: CASSPVGWDYGYTF.

The chain has TRBV12-3 or TRBV12-4 and TRBJ2-2; 8 bases fit TRBD2. V lost 6 bases, J lost 4 bases, and 22 bases stayed unmatched. The CDR3 totals 20 residues. The CDR3 here is CASRPESPIGGLDSTGELFF. The CDR3 DNA sequence: TGTGCCAGCAGACCCGAATCCCCAATTGGGGGACTAGACTCCACCGGGGAGCTGTTTTTT.

This clonotype appeared a single time. The rearrangement uses TRBV27 and TRBJ2-7; 7 bases fit TRBD2. V shed 5 bases and J 4 bases; nucleotides not matched to a gene: 17. The CDR3 loop spans 17 amino acids. CDR1 and CDR2 (germline): MNHEY, SMNVEV (reference sequence). The CDR3 sequence: CASSNSPGLADTYEQYF. CDR3 bases: TGTGCCAGCAGTAATTCCCCGGGGCTAGCGGATACTTACGAGCAGTACTTC.

This clonotype was observed a few times. The gene calls are TRBV7-8 and TRBJ2-3; TRBD2 matches at 11 bases. J was trimmed by 4 bases and V by 5 bases; bases with no gene match: 8. Germline CDR1 is SGHVS and CDR2 is FQNEAQ. The CDR3 totals 16 residues. The CDR3 nucleotides read TGTGCCAGCAGCCCCCCGTTAGCGGGAGGGGCAGATACGCAGTATTTT. Protein product: CASSPPLAGGADTQYF. Using reference TRBV7-8 and TRBJ2-3 for the parts outside the CDR3, the full variable domain is GAGVSQSPRYKVAKRGQDVALRCDPISGHVSLFWYQQALGQGPEFLTYFQNEAQLDKSGLPSDRFFAERPEGSVSTLKIQRTQQEDSAVYLCASSPPLAGGADTQYFGPGTRLTVL.

This clonotype has a handful of counts. The V and J genes are TRBV12-3 or TRBV12-4 and TRBJ2-1; D may correspond to TRBD1 or TRBD2 (5 bases each). V was pared by 4 bases and J by 9 bases, with 10 bases between. The length of the CDR3 is 12 residues. The CDR3: CASSSTGTEQFF. CDR3 sequence (DNA): TGTGCCAGCAGTTCTACCGGGACTGAGCAGTTCTTC.

There are many counts of this clonotype. This sequence joins TRBV12-3 or TRBV12-4 and TRBJ2-5; possible D gene TRBD2, 5 bases. The V and J ends lost 6 bases and 5 bases respectively, with 13 bases between them. The CDR3 totals 13 residues. CDR3 amino acids: CASSPWPGETQYF. The CDR3 region has the DNA TGTGCCAGCAGCCCCTGGCCGGGGGAGACCCAGTACTTC.

The table lists this clonotype with a few counts. The chain combines TRBV12-3 or TRBV12-4 with TRBJ1-2, with 7 positions matching TRBD1. The CDR3 covers 15 residues. Germline trimming cut 4 bases from V and 0 bases from J; bases unmatched to any gene: 5. CDR3 protein: CASSYYRGANYGYTF. DNA of the CDR3: TGTGCCAGCAGTTACTACAGGGGAGCTAACTATGGCTACACCTTC.

V gene TRBV7-6 combines with J gene TRBJ1-2, with TRBD1 identical over 7 bases. Unmatched junction bases numbered 7, after V lost 5 bases and J lost 4 bases. This CDR3 spans 14 amino acids. Germline CDR1 is SGHVS and CDR2 is FNYEAQ. The DNA for the CDR3 is TGTGCCAGCAGCCTCCTAGGGGACAGCTATGGCTACACCTTC. It encodes CASSLLGDSYGYTF.

This clonotype showed up just a few times. V usage is TRBV6-6 and J usage is TRBJ2-1; D not certain. Germline CDR1 is MNHNY and CDR2 is SVGAGI (reference sequence). The CDR3 sequence is 13 residues long. V shed 8 bases and J shed 0 bases, with 8 bases lying between them. CDR3 nucleotides: TGTGCCAGCTCGGAAATCTCCTACAATGAGCAGTTCTTC. Amino acid sequence: CASSEISYNEQFF.

The CDR3 reads CSVYRGQETQYF. The CDR3 bases are TGCAGCGTTTACAGGGGGCAGGAGACCCAGTACTTC. This sequence joins TRBV29-1 and TRBJ2-5; 9 nucleotides align to TRBD1. CDR1 is SQVTM, CDR2 ANQGSEA, per germline. This CDR3 comprises 12 residues. V gave up 5 bases and J gave up 5 bases; unmatched junction bases: 3. Together with reference TRBV29-1 and TRBJ2-5, the CDR3 gives the full variable domain: SAVISQKPSRDICQRGTSLTIQCQVDSQVTMMFWYRQQPGQSLTLIATANQGSEATYESGFVIDKFPISRPNLTFSTLTVSNMSPEDSSIYLCSVYRGQETQYFGPGTRLLVL.

The CDR3 bases are TGTGCCACCAGCGGATCAGTTCAGCCCCAGCATTTT. Translated, it gives CATSGSVQPQHF. V and J are TRBV15 and TRBJ1-5, with D uncertain. Per germline, CDR1 LNHNV and CDR2 YYDKDF (reference sequence). V lost 5 bases and J 6 bases, leaving 8 bases between the germline ends. This CDR3 has 12 residues.

V is TRBV3-1 and J is TRBJ2-1, with TRBD2 matching 9 bases. V dropped 4 bases and J dropped 6; count of bases not matched to a gene: 10. The germline CDR1 and CDR2 sequences are LGHDT and YNNKEL (reference sequence). This CDR3 region has 16 residues. As DNA, the CDR3 is TGTGCCAGCAGCCGTCGAAAGGGGACTAGCCCCAATGAGCAGTTCTTC. This codes for CASSRRKGTSPNEQFF.

This clonotype has a handful of counts. This chain joins TRBV7-3 and TRBJ2-5; D remains unclear. This CDR3 is built from 13 residues. Looked up from germline, CDR1 is SGHTA and CDR2 is FQGTGA. V gave up 5 bases and J gave up 2 bases, with 9 bases separating them. In DNA form, the CDR3 reads TGTGCCAGCAGCCGGCGCATACAAGAGACCCAGTACTTC. The encoded protein is CASSRRIQETQYF.

V usage is TRBV6-1 and J usage is TRBJ2-1, with 8 bases identical to TRBD1. This CDR3 has 14 amino acids. Germline-derived CDR1 and CDR2 are MNHNS and SASEGT. V was pared by 7 bases and J by 0 bases, with 2 bases of the junction left unmatched. Here the CDR3 DNA reads TGTGCCAGCAAAGGACAGGGCTCCTACAATGAGCAGTTCTTC. This sequence encodes CASKGQGSYNEQFF.

CDR3 nucleotides: TGTGCCAGCAGCACCGGGACAGCACACTACGAGCAGTACTTC. It encodes CASSTGTAHYEQYF. The chain links TRBV11-3 to TRBJ2-7; 7 nucleotides line up with TRBD1. J gave up 3 bases and V 5 bases, and 7 bases lay outside the gene matches. This CDR3 is 14 amino acids long. Per germline, CDR1 SGHNT and CDR2 YENEEA.

This clonotype was counted a few times. The V gene is TRBV7-3, the J gene TRBJ2-6; a possible D gene is TRBD1 (6 bases). The CDR3 spans 18 residues. The V and J ends lost 1 base and 3 bases respectively, with 16 bases between them. Looked up from germline, CDR1 is SGHTA and CDR2 is FQGTGA. CDR3 protein: CASSLRGEQGSGANVLTF. The CDR3, as DNA: TGTGCCAGCAGCTTAAGAGGGGAACAGGGCAGTGGGGCCAACGTCCTGACTTTC.